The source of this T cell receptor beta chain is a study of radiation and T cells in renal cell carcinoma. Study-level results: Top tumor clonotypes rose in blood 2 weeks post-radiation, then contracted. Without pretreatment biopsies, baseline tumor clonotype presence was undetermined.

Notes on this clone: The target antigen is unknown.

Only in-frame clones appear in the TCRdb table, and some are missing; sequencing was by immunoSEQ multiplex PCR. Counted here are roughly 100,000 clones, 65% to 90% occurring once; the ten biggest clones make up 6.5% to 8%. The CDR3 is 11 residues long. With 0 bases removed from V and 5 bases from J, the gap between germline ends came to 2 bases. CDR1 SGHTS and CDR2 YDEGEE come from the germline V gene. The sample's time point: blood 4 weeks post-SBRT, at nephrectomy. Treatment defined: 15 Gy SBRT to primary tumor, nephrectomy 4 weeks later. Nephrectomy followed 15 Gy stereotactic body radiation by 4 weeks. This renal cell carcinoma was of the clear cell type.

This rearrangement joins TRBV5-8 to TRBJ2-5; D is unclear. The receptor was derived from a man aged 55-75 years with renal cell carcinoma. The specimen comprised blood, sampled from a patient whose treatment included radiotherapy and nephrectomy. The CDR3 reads CASSLVETQYF. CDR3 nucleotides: TGTGCCAGCAGCTTGGTTGAGACCCAGTACTTC.